Below, 17 T cell receptor beta chains from the same sample are listed, as sequenced in a study of blood T cell repertoires in COVID-19 (dated by TCRdb to the early 2020s). The receptor library was made with the immunoSEQ multiplex PCR assay. TCRdb stores this immuneACCESS table with in-frame sequences only. Part of the clones is absent; in the studies checked, under half of the shortfall reflects unresolved V genes, and no reason is known for the rest. For this sample there are fewer than 300,000 clones; roughly 90% appear just once. Roughly 9% of the sample is held by the ten biggest clonotypes. Input material: PBMCs or T cells enriched from blood (not recorded which). These receptor sequences come from a man aged 35 to 55 who had recovered from COVID-19.

This chain's CDR3 is CASSLGRRLGTEAFF. CDR3 in DNA: TGTGCCAGCAGCTTAGGGCGTAGACTGGGCACTGAAGCTTTCTTT. The J gene is TRBJ1-1, the V gene TRBV11-2; no clear D. With 1 base removed from V and 4 bases from J, the gap between germline ends came to 13 bases. This CDR3 is 15 amino acids long. Germline CDR1 SGHAT, CDR2 FQNNGV. The variable domain in full, completed from reference TRBV11-2 and TRBJ1-1, reads EAGVAQSPRYKIIEKRQSVAFWCNPISGHATLYWYQQILGQGPKLLIQFQNNGVVDDSQLPKDRFSAERLKGVDSTLKIQPAKLEDSAVYLCASSLGRRLGTEAFFGQGTRLTVV.

The sample holds one count of this clone. This chain joins TRBV4-1 and TRBJ1-5; TRBD1 matches at 7 bases. From germline, CDR1 is MGHRA and CDR2 YSYEKL. The CDR3 length is 18 residues. V was pared by 2 bases and J by 12 bases, with 22 bases of the junction left unmatched. The DNA for the CDR3 is TGCGCCAGCAGCCAAAGACAGGGACGCAGGATCAGCCCCAGCATCCAGCATTTT. Its translation: CASSQRQGRRISPSIQHF.

J is TRBJ2-7 and V is TRBV5-1; the match to TRBD1 covers 7 bases. The V gene end was trimmed by 0 bases and the J gene end by 7 bases; junction bases not matched to a gene: 7. Germline CDR1 reads SGHRS; CDR2 reads YFSETQ. The CDR3 runs 14 residues. The CDR3 sequence is CASSLGEGAGEQYF. The DNA of the CDR3 is TGCGCCAGCAGCTTGGGCGAGGGGGCCGGGGAGCAGTACTTC.

The V call is TRBV27, the J call TRBJ1-3; 8 nucleotides agree with TRBD1. The CDR3 length is 16 residues. Per germline, CDR1 MNHEY and CDR2 SMNVEV (reference sequence). Trimming removed 7 bases from V and 1 base from J; junction bases left unmatched: 9. In DNA, the CDR3 is TGTGCCAGCAAGGTGGGCAGGGGGCCATCTGGAAACACCATATATTTT. It specifies CASKVGRGPSGNTIYF.

In nucleotides, the CDR3 is TGTGCCAGCTCCCCCAGGGATAGCAATCAGCCCCAGCATTTT. This codes for CASSPRDSNQPQHF. V usage is TRBV18 and J usage is TRBJ1-5, with TRBD1 as a possible D gene (5 bases). The V gene lost 6 bases and the J gene lost 0 bases, with 9 bases spanning the gap. This CDR3 comprises 14 residues. Germline V lookup: CDR1 KGHSH, CDR2 LQKENI.

The V call is TRBV3-1 (or the pseudogene TRBV3-2), the J call TRBJ2-3; D gene uncertain. Germline-derived CDR1 and CDR2 are LGHDT and YNNKEL (reference sequence). This CDR3 has 15 residues. V was pared by 5 bases and J by 2 bases, with 14 bases between. CDR3 region: CASSTNYPPTDTQYF. Here the CDR3 DNA reads TGTGCCAGCAGCACTAACTATCCTCCCACAGATACGCAGTATTTT.

The genes are TRBV11-3 and TRBJ2-7; D ambiguous. Germline V CDR1 and CDR2: SGHNT, YENEEA. V was trimmed by 4 bases and J by 0 bases, leaving 22 bases between them. The CDR3 length is 18 residues. CDR3 residues: CASSSFSIRSLSSYEQYF. Here the CDR3 DNA reads TGTGCCAGCAGCTCATTTAGTATAAGATCCCTTAGCTCCTACGAGCAGTACTTC.

V gene TRBV18 combines with J gene TRBJ2-1; D not certain. The CDR3 runs 11 residues. Germline values: CDR1 KGHSH, CDR2 LQKENI. Trimming removed 1 base at V and 8 bases at J, with 3 bases between. The CDR3 DNA reads as TGTGCCAGCTCACCACTAGATGAGCAGTTCTTC. As protein: CASSPLDEQFF.

This sequence joins TRBV30 and TRBJ1-1; 8 bases fit TRBD1. V lost 1 base, J lost 0 bases, and 4 bases stayed unmatched. Germline lookup yields CDR1 GTSNPN and CDR2 SVGIG (reference sequence). This CDR3 has 15 amino acids. The CDR3 coding sequence is TGTGCCTGGAGTGAGACAGGGGCCATGAACACTGAAGCTTTCTTT. Translation: CAWSETGAMNTEAFF.

The chain couples TRBV6-5 to TRBJ1-2, with TRBD1 matching 8 bases. Germline V gene data show CDR1 as MNHEY and CDR2 as SVGAGI. The CDR3 has 15 amino acids. Trimming took 2 bases from V and 8 from J; bases not matched to a gene: 10. The CDR3 nucleotides read TGTGCCAGCAGTTACGGACCAGACAGGGGTGAAGGCTACACCTTC. Residues: CASSYGPDRGEGYTF.

The J gene is TRBJ2-1, the V gene TRBV6-5; D remains unclear. Trimming took 6 bases from V and 6 from J, leaving 9 bases between them. Looked up from germline, CDR1 is MNHEY and CDR2 is SVGAGI. CDR3 length: 12 residues. The CDR3 sequence is CASSFQFNEQFF. The CDR3 DNA follows: TGTGCCAGCAGCTTCCAGTTCAATGAGCAGTTCTTC.

This rearrangement joins TRBV6-5 to TRBJ2-5; 9 nucleotides align to TRBD2. V trimming: 5 bases; J trimming: 4 bases; junction bases outside the gene matches: 5. CDR3 length: 14 amino acids. Per germline, CDR1 MNHEY and CDR2 SVGAGI. The CDR3: CASSRAGGGETQYF. The CDR3 DNA is TGTGCCAGCAGTCGTGCGGGAGGGGGAGAGACCCAGTACTTC.

This clone was picked up a small number of times. The chain combines TRBV6-4 with TRBJ2-3; 9 nucleotides align to TRBD2. CDR3 length: 14 amino acids. The trim removed 3 bases at V and 4 bases at J, leaving 2 bases unmatched. CDR1 and CDR2 from the germline V gene are MRHNA and SNTAGT. The CDR3 sequence is CASSEAGGADTQYF. CDR3 DNA sequence: TGTGCCAGCAGTGAAGCGGGGGGCGCAGATACGCAGTATTTT.

The chain employs TRBV6-5 and TRBJ2-1; TRBD2 agrees at 9 bases. V dropped 1 base and J dropped 7; count of bases not matched to a gene: 5. CDR1 and CDR2 from the germline V gene are MNHEY and SVGAGI. The CDR3 has 15 amino acids. CDR3 region: CASSYYGGGDNEQFF. The CDR3 region has the DNA TGTGCCAGCAGTTACTATGGCGGGGGGGATAATGAGCAGTTCTTC.

The CDR3 region has the DNA TGTGCCAGAAGCCCGTGGGGGGGGAATCAGCCCCAGCATTTT. As protein: CARSPWGGNQPQHF. This chain connects TRBV7-5 to TRBJ1-5. TRBV7-5 has pseudogene status. The CDR3 loop spans 14 amino acids.

This clone was counted a single time. The rearrangement uses TRBV3-1 (or the pseudogene TRBV3-2) and TRBJ1-1; D gene uncertain. V dropped 7 bases and J dropped 1 base, with 19 bases sitting between them. Germline-derived CDR1 and CDR2 are LGHDT and YNNKEL (reference sequence). The CDR3 contains 16 residues. CDR3 region: CASTEAAEAQNTEAFF. The CDR3 DNA reads TGTGCCAGCACGGAGGCAGCGGAAGCTCAGAACACTGAAGCTTTCTTT.

This chain links TRBV4-3 with TRBJ1-5, with TRBD1 matching over 7 bases. CDR3 length: 15 amino acids. With 5 bases clipped from V and 2 bases from J, the junction kept 6 bases outside the gene matches. Germline values: CDR1 LGHNA, CDR2 YSLEER. The CDR3 region has the DNA TGCGCCAGCAGCAGGGGGCGATATGGCAATCAGCCCCAGCATTTT. Its protein is CASSRGRYGNQPQHF.